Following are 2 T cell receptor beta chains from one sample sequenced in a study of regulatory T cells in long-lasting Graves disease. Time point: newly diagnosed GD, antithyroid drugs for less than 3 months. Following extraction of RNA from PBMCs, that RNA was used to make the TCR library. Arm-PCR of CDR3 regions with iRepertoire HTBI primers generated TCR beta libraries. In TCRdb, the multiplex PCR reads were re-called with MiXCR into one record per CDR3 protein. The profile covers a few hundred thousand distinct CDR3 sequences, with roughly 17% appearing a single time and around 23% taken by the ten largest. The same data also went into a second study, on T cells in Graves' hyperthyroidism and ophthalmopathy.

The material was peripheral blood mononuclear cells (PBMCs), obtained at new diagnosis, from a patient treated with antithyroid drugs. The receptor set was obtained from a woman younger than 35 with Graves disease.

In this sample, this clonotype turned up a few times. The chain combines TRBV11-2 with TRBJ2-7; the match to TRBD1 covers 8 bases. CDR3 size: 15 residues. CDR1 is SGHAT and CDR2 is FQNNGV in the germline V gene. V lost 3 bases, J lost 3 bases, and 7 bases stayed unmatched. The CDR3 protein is CASSFGQGNIYEQYF. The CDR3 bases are TGTGCCAGCAGCTTTGGACAGGGAAATATCTACGAGCAGTACTTC.

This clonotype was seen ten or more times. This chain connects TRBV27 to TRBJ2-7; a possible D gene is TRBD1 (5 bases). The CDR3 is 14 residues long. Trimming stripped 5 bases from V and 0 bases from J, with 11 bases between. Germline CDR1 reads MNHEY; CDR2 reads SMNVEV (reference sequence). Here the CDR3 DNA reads TGTGCCAGCAGTCCAGGACACGGCTCCTACGAGCAGTACTTC. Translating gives CASSPGHGSYEQYF.